Each of the 26 T cell receptor beta chains below was sequenced from the same sample in a study of blood T cell repertoires in COVID-19. Only in-frame clones appear in the TCRdb table, and some are missing; sequencing was by immunoSEQ multiplex PCR. The table includes 150,000 to 200,000 clones, roughly nine tenths detected once. The sample comprised peripheral blood. Source of these receptors: a woman aged 55-70 years with COVID-19, enrolled during active disease.

The genes are TRBV19 and TRBJ1-2; 8 nucleotides agree with TRBD1. The CDR3 loop spans 17 amino acids. V shed 3 bases, J shed 5 bases, and the junction held 14 bases outside the gene matches. Looked up from germline, CDR1 is LNHDA and CDR2 is SQIVND (reference sequence). The CDR3, as DNA: TGTGCCAGTAGTATCGGGACAGGCGACCCCATTGGGTATGGCTACACCTTC. This codes for CASSIGTGDPIGYGYTF.

This chain uses TRBV18 with TRBJ2-7; TRBD2 aligns across 11 bases. Germline trimming cut 4 bases from V and 0 bases from J; bases unmatched to any gene: 5. This CDR3 contains 16 residues. CDR1 is KGHSH and CDR2 is LQKENI in the germline V gene. The CDR3 nucleotides are TGTGCCAGCTCACAATCCACTAGCGGGAGCTCCTACGAGCAGTACTTC. It is translated as CASSQSTSGSSYEQYF. Supplemented by reference TRBV18 and TRBJ2-7, the full variable domain reads NAGVMQNPRHLVRRRGQEARLRCSPMKGHSHVYWYRQLPEEGLKFMVYLQKENIIDESGMPKERFSAEFPKEGPSILRIQQVVRGDSAAYFCASSQSTSGSSYEQYFGPGTRLTVT.

The V call is TRBV7-2, the J call TRBJ1-2; 9 bases agree with TRBD1. Per the germline V gene, CDR1 is SGHTA and CDR2 is FQGNSA. CDR3 size: 14 residues. Trimming at V came to 6 bases and at J to 7 bases, leaving 9 bases not matched to a gene. CDR3 sequence (DNA): TGTGCCAGCAGGGCTATACAGGGGGCTTTTGGCTACACCTTC. It encodes CASRAIQGAFGYTF.

The J gene is TRBJ2-1, the V gene TRBV19, with 14 nucleotides matching TRBD2. This CDR3 comprises 20 residues. V was clipped by 4 bases and J by 4 bases; unmatched bases: 15. The germline gives CDR1 LNHDA, CDR2 SQIVND (reference sequence). The CDR3 loop is CASSTLSPGTSGSTYNEQFF. CDR3 bases: TGTGCCAGTAGTACCCTTTCCCCCGGGACTAGCGGGAGTACATACAATGAGCAGTTCTTC.

The table lists this clone with a few counts. The J gene is TRBJ1-2, the V gene TRBV12-3 or TRBV12-4; 7 bases map to TRBD1. The CDR3 has 13 amino acids. Unmatched junction bases numbered 3, after V lost 1 base and J lost 7 bases. CDR3 protein: CASSLGGGRGYTF. The DNA of the CDR3 is TGTGCCAGCAGTTTAGGAGGGGGCCGTGGCTACACCTTC.

This chain joins TRBV4-2 and TRBJ1-2; 10 bases match TRBD1. The trim removed 4 bases at V and 6 bases at J, leaving 2 bases unmatched. Germline V gene lookup returns CDR1 LGHNA and CDR2 YNFKEQ. This CDR3 is built from 13 residues. DNA of the CDR3: TGTGCCAGCAGCCTCGGACAGGGGGATGGCTACACCTTC. Translation: CASSLGQGDGYTF.

This sequence joins TRBV18 and TRBJ2-5, with D possibly being TRBD1 (5 bases). V was shortened by 2 bases and J by 2 bases, with 9 bases between the two germline ends. From germline, CDR1 is KGHSH and CDR2 LQKENI. The CDR3 totals 14 residues. The chain's CDR3 is CASSPTRQQETQYF. The CDR3 DNA reads as TGTGCCAGCTCACCAACGAGACAGCAAGAGACCCAGTACTTC.

This chain joins TRBV11-2 and TRBJ2-5; D is possibly TRBD2 (6 bases). The length of the CDR3 is 15 residues. Germline V gene data show CDR1 as SGHAT and CDR2 as FQNNGV. The V gene lost 4 bases and the J gene lost 5 bases, with 17 bases spanning the gap. This CDR3 is CASSYTRGLTETQYF. CDR3 bases: TGTGCCAGCAGCTACACCCGGGGGTTGACGGAGACCCAGTACTTC. The variable domain in full, with the rest retrieved from reference TRBV11-2 and TRBJ2-5, is EAGVAQSPRYKIIEKRQSVAFWCNPISGHATLYWYQQILGQGPKLLIQFQNNGVVDDSQLPKDRFSAERLKGVDSTLKIQPAKLEDSAVYLCASSYTRGLTETQYFGPGTRLLVL.

Only a few counts were recorded for this clone. V gene TRBV30 combines with J gene TRBJ1-2; a possible D gene is TRBD1 (6 bases). Germline lookup yields CDR1 GTSNPN and CDR2 SVGIG (reference sequence). V lost 2 bases and J 2 bases, leaving 9 bases between the germline ends. This CDR3 is built from 13 residues. CDR3 protein: CAWSLRGNYGYTF. Here the CDR3 DNA reads TGTGCCTGGAGTTTGAGGGGGAACTATGGCTACACCTTC.

The rearrangement uses TRBV10-3 and TRBJ2-2; tentative D call: TRBD1 (6 bases). Trimming left V 8 bases short and J 1 base short, with 11 bases between. This CDR3 has 14 amino acids. Germline-derived CDR1 and CDR2 are ENHRY and SYGVKD. DNA of the CDR3: TGTGCCATCCTAGGACAGCTGAACACCGGGGAGCTGTTTTTT. It encodes CAILGQLNTGELFF.

This clone appeared a single time. The chain combines TRBV6-2 or TRBV6-3 with TRBJ2-2; D might be TRBD2 (6 bases). The V gene lost 7 bases and the J gene lost 3 bases, with 18 bases spanning the gap. The CDR3 contains 16 residues. Germline V gene data show CDR1 as MNHEY and CDR2 as SVGEGT. This CDR3 is CASIPFGREDTGELFF. Here the CDR3 DNA reads TGTGCCAGCATCCCGTTCGGCAGGGAGGACACCGGGGAGCTGTTTTTT.

This sequence joins TRBV3-1 (or the pseudogene TRBV3-2) and TRBJ2-2; the D gene is possibly TRBD1 (6 bases). The V end lost 4 bases, the J end lost 6 bases, and 15 bases lay between the germline ends. The CDR3 extends over 15 amino acids. CDR1 is LGHDT and CDR2 is YNNKEL in the germline V gene (reference sequence). In DNA, the CDR3 is TGTGCCAGCAGCCCGCTGGGGGCCAGGGCCGGGGAGCTGTTTTTT. It encodes CASSPLGARAGELFF.

The V gene is TRBV5-6, the J gene TRBJ2-1; possibly TRBD2 for D (5 bases). The CDR3 totals 16 residues. The V gene's germline CDR1 is SGHDT and CDR2 YYEEEE. V lost 0 bases and J lost 0, with 10 bases in between. In nucleotides, the CDR3 is TGTGCCAGCAGCTTGGGGACTTATAGCTCCTACAATGAGCAGTTCTTC. It yields the protein CASSLGTYSSYNEQFF.

The rearrangement uses TRBV24-1 and TRBJ1-5; D remains ambiguous. The CDR3 spans 12 residues. The germline V and J ends were trimmed by 4 bases and 11 bases, with 11 bases remaining between them. Looked up from germline, CDR1 is KGHDR and CDR2 is SFDVKD. CDR3 DNA sequence: TGTGCCACCAGTGAACCGGGAGGGACCCAGCATTTT. Encoded protein: CATSEPGGTQHF.

The chain has TRBV6-2 or TRBV6-3 and TRBJ2-1; D perhaps matches TRBD2 (5 bases). The CDR3 has 15 residues. Per the germline V gene, CDR1 is MNHEY and CDR2 is SVGEGT. V shed 6 bases and J shed 0 bases, with 12 bases lying between them. CDR3 amino acids: CASSHPGSSYNEQFF. Here the CDR3 DNA reads TGTGCCAGCAGCCACCCGGGGAGCTCCTACAATGAGCAGTTCTTC.

The gene calls are TRBV6-5 and TRBJ1-6; no definite D call. This CDR3 region has 14 residues. Germline-derived CDR1 and CDR2 are MNHEY and SVGAGI. The ends were cut back, 4 bases at V and 5 bases at J, with 9 bases in the middle. DNA of the CDR3: TGTGCCAGCAGTTGGGGAGATAATAATTCACCCCTCCACTTT. It specifies CASSWGDNNSPLHF.

CDR3: CASSLSVAAFVPNTYEQYF. The DNA for the CDR3 is TGTGCCAGCAGCTTAAGCGTAGCGGCGTTTGTCCCCAATACCTACGAGCAGTACTTC. The chain joins TRBV7-2 to TRBJ2-7; TRBD2 might be the D (6 bases). Trimming left V 2 bases short and J 2 bases short, with 25 bases between. Germline CDR1 and CDR2: SGHTA and FQGNSA. The CDR3 loop spans 19 amino acids.

Only one count was recorded for this clone. The J gene is TRBJ1-2, the V gene TRBV28; tentatively, D is TRBD1 (5 bases). Germline loops: CDR1 MDHEN, CDR2 SYDVKM. The CDR3 has 15 amino acids. Trimming shortened V by 3 bases and J by 9 bases, and 20 bases separated the two germline ends. CDR3 amino acids: CASSFDPDRGGRYTF. In DNA, the CDR3 is TGTGCCAGCAGTTTTGACCCAGACCGGGGGGGACGCTACACCTTC.

V gene TRBV30 combines with J gene TRBJ1-2; no definite D call. The CDR3 length is 13 residues. Germline CDR1 and CDR2: GTSNPN and SVGIG (reference sequence). V was pared by 0 bases and J by 4 bases, with 9 bases between. The CDR3 spells CAWSVSGTYGYTF. The CDR3 DNA sequence: TGTGCCTGGAGTGTATCGGGAACCTATGGCTACACCTTC.

CDR3 residues: CASGSGTGAFNEQFF. CDR3 nucleotides: TGTGCTAGTGGTTCCGGGACAGGGGCTTTCAATGAGCAGTTCTTC. The chain has TRBV12-5 and TRBJ2-1, with TRBD1 identical over 10 bases. The CDR3 consists of 15 residues. Germline V gene lookup returns CDR1 LGHNT and CDR2 FRNRAP. With V trimmed by 4 bases and J by 6 bases, 6 bases remained unmatched.

This clone appeared a few times. This rearrangement joins TRBV2 to TRBJ1-2; D is ambiguous. With 3 bases removed from V and 1 base from J, the gap between germline ends came to 12 bases. CDR1 is SNHLY, CDR2 FYNNEI, per germline. The CDR3 runs to 15 residues. The CDR3 DNA reads as TGTGCCAGCAGTGACAAAGCAGGAATTAACTATGGCTACACCTTC. Translated: CASSDKAGINYGYTF.

This chain uses TRBV3-1 (or the pseudogene TRBV3-2) with TRBJ2-7; D is unresolved. Trimming cost V 0 bases and J 2 bases, with 2 bases left between them. The CDR3 has 12 amino acids. Germline CDR1 reads LGHDT; CDR2 reads YNNKEL (reference sequence). The CDR3 reads CASSQDAYEQYF. CDR3 nucleotide sequence: TGTGCCAGCAGCCAAGACGCCTACGAGCAGTACTTC.

The chain uses TRBV7-8 and TRBJ2-7, with 8 bases lining up with TRBD1. V shed 1 base, J shed 3 bases, and the junction held 11 bases outside the gene matches. This CDR3 comprises 17 residues. Germline loops: CDR1 SGHVS, CDR2 FQNEAQ. CDR3 sequence (DNA): TGTGCCAGCAGCTTAGGGGGCAGATCGGGACAGGTCTACGAGCAGTACTTC. This encodes CASSLGGRSGQVYEQYF. The full variable domain, completed using reference TRBV7-8 and TRBJ2-7, is GAGVSQSPRYKVAKRGQDVALRCDPISGHVSLFWYQQALGQGPEFLTYFQNEAQLDKSGLPSDRFFAERPEGSVSTLKIQRTQQEDSAVYLCASSLGGRSGQVYEQYFGPGTRLTVT.

The gene calls are TRBV27 and TRBJ2-1; a possible D gene is TRBD2 (5 bases). CDR3 size: 15 residues. Germline CDR1 and CDR2: MNHEY and SMNVEV (reference sequence). Trimming removed 3 bases from V and 6 bases from J, with 15 bases in between. The CDR3, as DNA: TGTGCCAGCAGTTTTAGAACTACTAGTAGCAATGAGCAGTTCTTC. Its translation: CASSFRTTSSNEQFF.

The V and J genes are TRBV7-2 and TRBJ2-3; 9 positions match TRBD1. Per the germline V gene, CDR1 is SGHTA and CDR2 is FQGNSA. The CDR3 length is 17 residues. V shed 5 bases and J 3 bases; nucleotides not matched to a gene: 12. This chain's CDR3 is CASSSVGQGEGTDTQYF. CDR3 DNA sequence: TGTGCCAGCAGCAGCGTGGGACAGGGAGAAGGGACAGATACGCAGTATTTT.

The chain carries TRBV4-1 and TRBJ2-2; 8 bases fit TRBD2. The junction had 5 bases not matched to a gene; V was cut back by 3 bases and J by 2 bases. The V gene's germline CDR1 is MGHRA and CDR2 YSYEKL. This CDR3 has 16 residues. The CDR3 nucleotides read TGCGCCAGCAGCCACAGGACTAGCCCAAACACCGGGGAGCTGTTTTTT. Its protein is CASSHRTSPNTGELFF.